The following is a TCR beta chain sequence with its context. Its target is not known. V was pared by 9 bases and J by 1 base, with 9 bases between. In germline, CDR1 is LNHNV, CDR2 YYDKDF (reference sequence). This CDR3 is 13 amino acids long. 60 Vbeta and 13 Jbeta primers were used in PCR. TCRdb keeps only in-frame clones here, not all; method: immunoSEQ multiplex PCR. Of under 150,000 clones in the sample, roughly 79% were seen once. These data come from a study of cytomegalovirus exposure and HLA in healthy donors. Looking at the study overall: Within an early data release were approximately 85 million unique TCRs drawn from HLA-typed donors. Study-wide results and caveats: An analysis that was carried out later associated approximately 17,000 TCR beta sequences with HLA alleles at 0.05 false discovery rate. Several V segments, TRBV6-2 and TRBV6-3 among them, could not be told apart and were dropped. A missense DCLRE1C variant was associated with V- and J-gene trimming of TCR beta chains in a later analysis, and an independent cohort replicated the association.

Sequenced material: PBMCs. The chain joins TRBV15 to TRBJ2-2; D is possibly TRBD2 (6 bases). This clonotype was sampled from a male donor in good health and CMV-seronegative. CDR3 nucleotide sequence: TGTGCCACGGGACTCAAGAACACCGGGGAGCTGTTTTTT. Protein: CATGLKNTGELFF.